A single sample gave rise to the 3 T cell receptor beta chains below, sequenced in a study of OX40 agonist ivuxolimab in advanced cancers. TCRdb's copy holds only in-frame clones and misses some; the assay was immunoSEQ multiplex PCR. The data contain about 70,000 clones, 86% of them singletons. The sequencing here drew on CD4+ or CD8+ T cells sorted from blood, taken in a trial of the OX40 agonist ivuxolimab. The receptors originated from an adult with an advanced solid tumor such as melanoma, head and neck, liver or kidney cancer.

Of note for this clone: The junction and the germline gene differ at one end; a read error may be behind it. The identical CDR3 is also encoded by other nucleotide sequences in the sample. The chain uses TRBV4-3 and TRBJ1-1; no reliable D call. The CDR3 runs to 16 residues. The V gene's germline CDR1 is LGHNA and CDR2 YSLEER. The CDR3 sequence: CASSQDSPPGNTEAFF. The CDR3 region has the DNA TGCGCCAGCAGCCAAGATTCACCTCCGGGGAACACTGAAGCTTTTTTT.

This rearrangement joins TRBV5-6 to TRBJ1-3; maybe TRBD1 (5 bases). The CDR3 has 17 residues. CDR1 and CDR2 (germline): SGHDT, YYEEEE. V lost 4 bases, J lost 0 bases, and 17 bases lay in between. The CDR3 sequence is CASSQTKTANSGNTIYF. The CDR3 DNA sequence: TGTGCCAGCAGCCAGACGAAGACAGCTAACTCTGGAAACACCATATATTTT.

The chain combines TRBV7-3 with TRBJ1-6; a weak D match, TRBD1 (5 bases). Germline-derived CDR1 and CDR2 are SGHTA and FQGTGA. CDR3 length equals 14 residues. V was pared by 2 bases and J by 8 bases, with 10 bases between. The CDR3 protein is CASSLGTYDSPLHF. The CDR3 DNA is TGTGCCAGCAGCTTAGGGACTTATGATTCACCCCTCCACTTT.